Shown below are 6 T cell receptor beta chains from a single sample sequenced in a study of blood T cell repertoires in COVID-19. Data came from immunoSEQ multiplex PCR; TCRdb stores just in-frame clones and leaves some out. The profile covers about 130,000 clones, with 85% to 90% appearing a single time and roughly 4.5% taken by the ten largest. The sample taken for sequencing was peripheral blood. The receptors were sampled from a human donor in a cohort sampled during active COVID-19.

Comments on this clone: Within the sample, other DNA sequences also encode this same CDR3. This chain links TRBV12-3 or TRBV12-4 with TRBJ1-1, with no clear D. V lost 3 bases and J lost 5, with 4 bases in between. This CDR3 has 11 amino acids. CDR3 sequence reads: CASSFRTEAFF. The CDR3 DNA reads TGTGCCAGCAGTTTCAGGACTGAAGCTTTCTTT.

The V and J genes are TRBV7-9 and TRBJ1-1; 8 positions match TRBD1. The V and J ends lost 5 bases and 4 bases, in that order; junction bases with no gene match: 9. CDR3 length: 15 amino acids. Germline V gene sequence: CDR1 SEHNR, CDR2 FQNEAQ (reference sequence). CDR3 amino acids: CASSGGTGYSTEAFF. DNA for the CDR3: TGTGCCAGCAGCGGAGGGACAGGTTATAGCACTGAAGCTTTCTTT.

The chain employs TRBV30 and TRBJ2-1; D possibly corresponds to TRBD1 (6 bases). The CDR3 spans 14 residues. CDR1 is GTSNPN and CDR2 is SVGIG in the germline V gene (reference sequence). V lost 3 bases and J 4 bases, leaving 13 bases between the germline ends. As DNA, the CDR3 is TGTGCCTGGAGCCATAAACAGGGTTACAATGAGCAGTTCTTC. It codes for CAWSHKQGYNEQFF.

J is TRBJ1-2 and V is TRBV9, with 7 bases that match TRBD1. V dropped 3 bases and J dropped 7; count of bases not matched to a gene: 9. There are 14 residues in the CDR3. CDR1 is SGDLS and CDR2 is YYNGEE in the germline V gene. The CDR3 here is CASSEGTALGGYTF. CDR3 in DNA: TGTGCCAGCAGCGAAGGGACAGCCCTCGGTGGCTACACCTTC.

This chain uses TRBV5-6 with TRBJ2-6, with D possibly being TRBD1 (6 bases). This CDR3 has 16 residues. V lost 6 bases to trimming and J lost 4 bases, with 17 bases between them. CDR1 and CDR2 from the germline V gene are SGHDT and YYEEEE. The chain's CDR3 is CASTPGRGTGANVLTF. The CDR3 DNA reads TGTGCCAGCACCCCGGGCAGGGGAACCGGGGCCAACGTCCTGACTTTC.

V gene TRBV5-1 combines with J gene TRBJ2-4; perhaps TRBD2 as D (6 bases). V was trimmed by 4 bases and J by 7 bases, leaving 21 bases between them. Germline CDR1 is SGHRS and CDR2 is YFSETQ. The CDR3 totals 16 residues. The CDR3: CASSKTGPGGANIQYF. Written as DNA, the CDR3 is TGCGCCAGCAGCAAAACGGGGCCCGGGGGTGCGAACATTCAGTACTTC.